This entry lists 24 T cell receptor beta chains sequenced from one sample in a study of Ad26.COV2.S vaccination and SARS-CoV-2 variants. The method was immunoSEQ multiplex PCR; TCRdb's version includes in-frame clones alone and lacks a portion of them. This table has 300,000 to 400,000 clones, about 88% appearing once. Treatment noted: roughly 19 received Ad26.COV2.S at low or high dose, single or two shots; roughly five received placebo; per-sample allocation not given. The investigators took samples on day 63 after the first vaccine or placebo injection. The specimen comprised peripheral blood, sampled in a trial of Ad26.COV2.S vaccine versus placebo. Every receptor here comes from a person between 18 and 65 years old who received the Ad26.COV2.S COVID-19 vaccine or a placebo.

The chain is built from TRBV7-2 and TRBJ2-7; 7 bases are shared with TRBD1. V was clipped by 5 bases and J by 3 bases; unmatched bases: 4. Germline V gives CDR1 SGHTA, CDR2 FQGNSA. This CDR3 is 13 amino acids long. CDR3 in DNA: TGTGCCAGCAGCCCCAGGACAGGCTACGAGCAGTACTTC. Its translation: CASSPRTGYEQYF.

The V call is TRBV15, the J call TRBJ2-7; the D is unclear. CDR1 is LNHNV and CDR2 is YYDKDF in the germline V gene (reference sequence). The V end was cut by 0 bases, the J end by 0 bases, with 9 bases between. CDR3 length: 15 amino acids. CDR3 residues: CATSRDTANSYEQYF. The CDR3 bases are TGTGCCACCAGCAGAGATACAGCGAACTCCTACGAGCAGTACTTC.

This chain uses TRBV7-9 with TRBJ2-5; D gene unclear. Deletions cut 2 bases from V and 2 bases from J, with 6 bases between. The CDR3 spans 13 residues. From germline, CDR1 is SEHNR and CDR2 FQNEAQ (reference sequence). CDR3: CASSLHMQETQYF. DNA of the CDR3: TGTGCCAGCAGCTTACACATGCAAGAGACCCAGTACTTC.

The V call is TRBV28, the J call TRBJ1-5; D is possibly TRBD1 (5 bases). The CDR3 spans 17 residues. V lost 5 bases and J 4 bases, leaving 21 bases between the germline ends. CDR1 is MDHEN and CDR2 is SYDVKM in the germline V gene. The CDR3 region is CASSPRTRAILNQPQHF. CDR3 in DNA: TGTGCCAGCAGTCCTCGGACACGCGCCATATTAAATCAGCCCCAGCATTTT.

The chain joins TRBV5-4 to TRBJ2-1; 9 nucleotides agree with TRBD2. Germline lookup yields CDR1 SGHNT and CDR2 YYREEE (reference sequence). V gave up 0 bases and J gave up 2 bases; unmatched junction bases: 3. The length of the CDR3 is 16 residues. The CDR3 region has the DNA TGTGCCAGCAGCTTGGGCAGCGGGGGGACCTACAATGAGCAGTTCTTC. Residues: CASSLGSGGTYNEQFF. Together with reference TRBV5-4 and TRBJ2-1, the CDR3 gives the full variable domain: ETGVTQSPTHLIKTRGQQVTLRCSSQSGHNTVSWYQQALGQGPQFIFQYYREEENGRGNFPPRFSGLQFPNYSSELNVNALELDDSALYLCASSLGSGGTYNEQFFGPGTRLTVL.

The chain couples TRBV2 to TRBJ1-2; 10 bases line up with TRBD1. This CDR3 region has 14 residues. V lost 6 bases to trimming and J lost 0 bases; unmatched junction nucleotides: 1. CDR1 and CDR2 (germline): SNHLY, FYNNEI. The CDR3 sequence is CASRGQGANYGYTF. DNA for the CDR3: TGTGCCAGCAGAGGACAGGGGGCTAACTATGGCTACACCTTC.

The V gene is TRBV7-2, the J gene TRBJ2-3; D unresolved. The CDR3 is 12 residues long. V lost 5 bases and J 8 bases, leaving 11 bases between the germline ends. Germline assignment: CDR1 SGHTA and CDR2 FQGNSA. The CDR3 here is CASSQAVGTQYF. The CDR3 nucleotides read TGTGCCAGCAGCCAGGCGGTCGGTACGCAGTATTTT.

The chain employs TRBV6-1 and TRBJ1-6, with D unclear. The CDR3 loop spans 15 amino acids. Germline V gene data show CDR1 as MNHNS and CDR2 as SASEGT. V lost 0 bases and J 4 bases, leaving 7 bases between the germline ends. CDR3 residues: CASSEARIYNSPLHF. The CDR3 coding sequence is TGTGCCAGCAGTGAAGCCAGAATTTATAATTCACCCCTCCACTTT.

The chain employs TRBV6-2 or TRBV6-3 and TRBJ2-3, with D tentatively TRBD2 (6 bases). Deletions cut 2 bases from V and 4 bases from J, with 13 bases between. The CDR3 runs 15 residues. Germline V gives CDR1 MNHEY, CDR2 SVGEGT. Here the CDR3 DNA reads TGTGCCAGCAGTTACGCTGGAGGGAGTGCAGATACGCAGTATTTT. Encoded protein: CASSYAGGSADTQYF.

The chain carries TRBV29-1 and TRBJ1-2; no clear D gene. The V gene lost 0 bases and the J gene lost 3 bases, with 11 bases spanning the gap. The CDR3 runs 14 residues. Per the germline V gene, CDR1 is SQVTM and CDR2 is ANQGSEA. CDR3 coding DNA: TGCAGCGTTGAAGATCGGAAAATAGACTATGGCTACACCTTC. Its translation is CSVEDRKIDYGYTF.

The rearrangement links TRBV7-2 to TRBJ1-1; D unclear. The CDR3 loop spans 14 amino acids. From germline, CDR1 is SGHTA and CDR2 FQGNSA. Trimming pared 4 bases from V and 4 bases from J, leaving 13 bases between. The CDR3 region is CASSSGYSGTEAFF. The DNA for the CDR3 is TGTGCCAGCAGCTCCGGTTATAGTGGCACTGAAGCTTTCTTT. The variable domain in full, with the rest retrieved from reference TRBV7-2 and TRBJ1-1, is GAGVSQSPSNKVTEKGKDVELRCDPISGHTALYWYRQSLGQGLEFLIYFQGNSAPDKSGLPSDRFSAERTGGSVSTLTIQRTQQEDSAVYLCASSSGYSGTEAFFGQGTRLTVV.

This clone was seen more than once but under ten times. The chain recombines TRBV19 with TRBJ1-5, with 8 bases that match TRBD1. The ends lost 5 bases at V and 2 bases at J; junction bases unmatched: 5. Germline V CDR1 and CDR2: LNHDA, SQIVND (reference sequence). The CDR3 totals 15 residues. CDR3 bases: TGTGCCAGTAGTTCTGACAGGGGCGGCAATCAGCCCCAGCATTTT. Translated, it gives CASSSDRGGNQPQHF.

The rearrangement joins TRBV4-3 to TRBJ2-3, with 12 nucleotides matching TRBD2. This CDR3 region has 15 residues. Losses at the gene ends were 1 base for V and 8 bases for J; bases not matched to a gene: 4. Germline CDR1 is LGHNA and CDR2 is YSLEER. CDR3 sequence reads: CASSQGLAGDLTQYF. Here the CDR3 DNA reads TGCGCCAGCAGCCAAGGACTAGCGGGGGACCTTACGCAGTATTTT.

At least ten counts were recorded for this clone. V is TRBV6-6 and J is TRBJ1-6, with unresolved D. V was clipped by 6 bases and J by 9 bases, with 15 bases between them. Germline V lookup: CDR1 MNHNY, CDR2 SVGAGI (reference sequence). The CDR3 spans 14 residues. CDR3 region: CASSDPGHVSPLHF. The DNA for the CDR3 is TGTGCCAGCAGCGATCCGGGCCACGTTTCACCCCTCCACTTT.

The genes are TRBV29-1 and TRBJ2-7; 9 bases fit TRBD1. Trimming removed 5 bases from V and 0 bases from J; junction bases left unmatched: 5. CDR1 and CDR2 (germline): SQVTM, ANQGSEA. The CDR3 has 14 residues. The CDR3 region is CSVRRDRVSYEQYF. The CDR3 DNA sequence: TGCAGCGTTCGCCGGGACAGGGTCTCCTACGAGCAGTACTTC.

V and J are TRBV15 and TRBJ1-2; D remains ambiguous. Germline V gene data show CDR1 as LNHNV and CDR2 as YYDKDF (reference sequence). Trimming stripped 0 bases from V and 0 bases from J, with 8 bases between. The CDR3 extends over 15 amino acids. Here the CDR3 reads CATSRDPVTNYGYTF. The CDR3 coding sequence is TGTGCCACCAGCAGAGATCCAGTGACTAACTATGGCTACACCTTC.

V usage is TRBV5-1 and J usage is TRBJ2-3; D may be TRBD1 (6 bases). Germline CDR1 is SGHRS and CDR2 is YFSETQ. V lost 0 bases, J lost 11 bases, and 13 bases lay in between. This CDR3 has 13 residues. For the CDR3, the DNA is TGCGCCAGCAGCTTGGTCACAGGGCTTGAGCAGTATTTT. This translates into CASSLVTGLEQYF.

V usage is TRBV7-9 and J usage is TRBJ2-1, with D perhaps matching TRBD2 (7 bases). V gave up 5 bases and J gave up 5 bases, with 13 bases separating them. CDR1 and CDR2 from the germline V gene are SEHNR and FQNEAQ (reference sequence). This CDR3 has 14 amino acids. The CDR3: CASSERGGDNEQFF. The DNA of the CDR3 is TGTGCCAGCAGCGAGCGAGGGGGGGACAATGAGCAGTTCTTC.

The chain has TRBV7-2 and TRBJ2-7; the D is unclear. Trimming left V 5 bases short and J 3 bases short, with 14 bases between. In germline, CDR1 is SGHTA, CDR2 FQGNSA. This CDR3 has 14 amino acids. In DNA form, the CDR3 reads TGTGCCAGCAGCCCCGGGCAGCAACACTACGAGCAGTACTTC. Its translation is CASSPGQQHYEQYF.

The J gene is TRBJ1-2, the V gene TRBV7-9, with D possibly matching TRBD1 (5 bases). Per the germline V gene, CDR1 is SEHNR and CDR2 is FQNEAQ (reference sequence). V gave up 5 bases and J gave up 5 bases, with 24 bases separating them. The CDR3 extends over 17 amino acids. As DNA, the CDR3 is TGTGCCAGCAGCCCTTGGCAGGGTATGACTAAGTTGTATGGCTACACCTTC. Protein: CASSPWQGMTKLYGYTF.

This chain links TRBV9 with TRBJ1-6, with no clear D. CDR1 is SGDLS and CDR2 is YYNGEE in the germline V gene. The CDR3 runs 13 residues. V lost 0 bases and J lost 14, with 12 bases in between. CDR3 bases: TGTGCCAGCAGCGTAGGATTCGGTTGGACCCTCCACTTT. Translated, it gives CASSVGFGWTLHF. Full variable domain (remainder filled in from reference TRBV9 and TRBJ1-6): DSGVTQTPKHLITATGQRVTLRCSPRSGDLSVYWYQQSLDQGLQFLIQYYNGEERAKGNILERFSAQQFPDLHSELNLSSLELGDSALYFCASSVGFGWTLHFGNGTRLTVT.

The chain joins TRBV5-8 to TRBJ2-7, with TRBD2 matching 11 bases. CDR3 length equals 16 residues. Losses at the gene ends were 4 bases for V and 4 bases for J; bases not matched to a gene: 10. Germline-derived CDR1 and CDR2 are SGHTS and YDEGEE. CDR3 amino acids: CASSPHPTSGAYEQYF. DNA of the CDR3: TGTGCCAGCAGCCCGCACCCGACTAGCGGGGCATACGAGCAGTACTTC.

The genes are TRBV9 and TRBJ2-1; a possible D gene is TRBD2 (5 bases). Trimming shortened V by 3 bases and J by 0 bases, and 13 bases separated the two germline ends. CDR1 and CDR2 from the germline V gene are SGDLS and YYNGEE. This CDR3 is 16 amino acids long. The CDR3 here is CASSDQAESSYNEQFF. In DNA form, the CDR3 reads TGTGCCAGCAGCGACCAAGCGGAGAGCTCCTACAATGAGCAGTTCTTC.

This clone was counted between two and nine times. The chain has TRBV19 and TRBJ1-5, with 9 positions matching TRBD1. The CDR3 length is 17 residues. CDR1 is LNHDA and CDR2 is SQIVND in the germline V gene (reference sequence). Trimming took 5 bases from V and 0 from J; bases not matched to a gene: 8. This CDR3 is CASSQRTGVDSNQPQHF. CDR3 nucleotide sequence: TGTGCCAGTAGTCAAAGGACAGGGGTCGATAGCAATCAGCCCCAGCATTTT.